One TCR beta chain is described in this entry. Its matching antigen is unknown. Deletions cut 2 bases from V and 2 bases from J, with 7 bases between. The CDR3 covers 14 residues. Germline CDR1 SEHNR, CDR2 FQNEAQ (reference sequence). The data are from a study of cytomegalovirus exposure and HLA in healthy donors. Study conclusions and caveats: Most CMV-associated TCR beta chains appeared HLA-restricted in a later analysis. Presence/absence analysis assumed near-uniform sequencing depth across donors. A later analysis linked a missense DCLRE1C variant to TCR beta V- and J-gene trimming. Cytomegalovirus association was listed for 164 TCR beta chains.

Both 60 Vbeta primers and 13 Jbeta primers went into the PCR. Some clones are missing from TCRdb's copy, which holds only in-frame ones; the method was immunoSEQ multiplex PCR. The repertoire has roughly 180,000 clones, approximately 81% of them found once; the top ten carry 2.5%. The specimen sequenced was PBMCs. This sequence joins TRBV7-9 and TRBJ1-3; no definite D call. The clonotype comes from a female donor in good health and CMV-seronegative. The CDR3 sequence is CASSLTGAGNTIYF. The CDR3 region has the DNA TGTGCCAGCAGCTTAACCGGGGCTGGAAACACCATATATTTT.